One sample yielded the 21 T cell receptor beta chains listed below, sequenced in a study of T cell repertoires in cytomegalovirus infection. No antigen has been assigned to these receptors. MiXCR, applied by TCRdb to the reads, yields one record per CDR3 protein. The sample holds around 360,000 distinct CDR3 sequences, roughly 34% seen once. The sample was cultured PBMCs, taken from culture after CMV antigen stimulation. The receptors stem from a human donor in good health (CMV status not recorded). Some clones in this sample may be carry-over from other donors' samples.

The chain recombines TRBV28 with TRBJ1-1; 7 nucleotides match TRBD1. The CDR3 totals 15 residues. CDR1 is MDHEN and CDR2 is SYDVKM in the germline V gene. Trimming took 2 bases from V and 3 from J; bases not matched to a gene: 6. The CDR3 DNA sequence: TGTGCCAGCAGTTTACCGCGACAGGGCGACACTGAAGCTTTCTTT. Residues: CASSLPRQGDTEAFF.

The chain links TRBV4-1 to TRBJ2-5; D is unclear. There are 15 residues in the CDR3. Trimming shortened V by 8 bases and J by 2 bases, and 18 bases separated the two germline ends. The germline V gene has CDR1 MGHRA and CDR2 YSYEKL. For the CDR3, the DNA is TGCGCCAGCTCTCGACTCGAGACGGCACAAGAGACCCAGTACTTC. This gives the protein CASSRLETAQETQYF.

This clonotype was recorded at least ten times. The chain joins TRBV7-2 to TRBJ2-7, with TRBD1 as a possible D gene (5 bases). Germline V gene sequence: CDR1 SGHTA, CDR2 FQGNSA. This CDR3 has 13 residues. V dropped 1 base and J dropped 4 bases, with 8 bases sitting between them. The CDR3 DNA is TGTGCCAGCAGCTTAGGGGCAGGGTACGAGCAGTACGTC. Encoded protein: CASSLGAGYEQYV.

The table lists this clonotype with a few counts. This sequence joins TRBV11-3 and TRBJ2-1; TRBD2 aligns across 9 bases. The CDR3 sequence is 15 residues long. With 1 base clipped from V and 8 bases from J, the junction kept 6 bases outside the gene matches. The germline V gene encodes CDR1 SGHNT and CDR2 YENEEA. CDR3: CASSLVAGVPDEQFF. CDR3 DNA sequence: TGTGCCAGCAGCTTAGTAGCGGGAGTTCCCGATGAGCAGTTCTTC. Looking up the rest from reference TRBV11-3 and TRBJ2-1 gives the full variable domain: EAGVVQSPRYKIIEKKQPVAFWCNPISGHNTLYWYLQNLGQGPELLIRYENEEAVDDSQLPKDRFSAERLKGVDSTLKIQPAELGDSAVYLCASSLVAGVPDEQFFGPGTRLTVL.

V is TRBV5-1 and J is TRBJ2-3; D is unresolved. The CDR3 is 14 residues long. The germline V gene has CDR1 SGHRS and CDR2 YFSETQ. V lost 1 base and J 2 bases, leaving 8 bases between the germline ends. CDR3 bases: TGCGCCAGCAGCTTGTTAGACCCCACAGATACGCAGTATTTT. Encoded protein: CASSLLDPTDTQYF.

V usage is TRBV4-3 and J usage is TRBJ2-1, with D possibly called TRBD1 or TRBD2 (5 bases each). Trimming removed 3 bases from V and 1 base from J, with 13 bases in between. The germline gives CDR1 LGHNA, CDR2 YSLEER. The CDR3 spans 16 residues. CDR3 nucleotides: TGCGCCAGCAGCCAGATAGGGACCCGATCCTACAATGAGCAGTTCTTC. This translates into CASSQIGTRSYNEQFF.

This clonotype has a handful of counts. The rearrangement joins TRBV7-2 to TRBJ2-7; D remains ambiguous. This CDR3 contains 15 residues. The germline V gene has CDR1 SGHTA and CDR2 FQGNSA. The ends were cut back, 5 bases at V and 3 bases at J, with 17 bases in the middle. The CDR3 bases are TGTGCCAGCAGCCTTATCCCGCCAAATGGCTACGAGCAGTACTTC. Translation gives CASSLIPPNGYEQYF. The whole variable domain, remainder taken from reference TRBV7-2 and TRBJ2-7, is GAGVSQSPSNKVTEKGKDVELRCDPISGHTALYWYRQSLGQGLEFLIYFQGNSAPDKSGLPSDRFSAERTGGSVSTLTIQRTQQEDSAVYLCASSLIPPNGYEQYFGPGTRLTVT.

This clonotype was counted between two and nine times. This sequence joins TRBV7-9 and TRBJ2-7, with 11 bases that match TRBD2. The CDR3 spans 15 residues. Germline V gives CDR1 SEHNR, CDR2 FQNEAQ (reference sequence). V shed 5 bases, J shed 1 base, and the junction held 4 bases outside the gene matches. The CDR3 DNA reads as TGTGCCAGCAGCAATAGGACTAGCGGGTCCTACGAGCAGTACTTC. Its protein product is CASSNRTSGSYEQYF.

As DNA, the CDR3 is TGTGCCAGCAGCCAATATGCCGGGGTGACGAACACTGAAGCTTTCTTT. This translates into CASSQYAGVTNTEAFF. V and J are TRBV14 and TRBJ1-1; D ambiguous. CDR3 length equals 16 residues. The V gene lost 2 bases and the J gene lost 1 base, with 14 bases spanning the gap. CDR1 is SGHDN, CDR2 FVKESK, per germline.

The chain uses TRBV7-2 and TRBJ2-7; D remains unclear. CDR1 is SGHTA and CDR2 is FQGNSA in the germline V gene. The CDR3 is 12 residues long. V gave up 2 bases and J gave up 3 bases, with 5 bases separating them. CDR3 sequence (DNA): TGTGCCAGCAGCTTAATGAGCTACGAGCAGTACTTC. Translated: CASSLMSYEQYF.

The chain links TRBV3-1 to TRBJ2-3; D gene ambiguous. CDR1 LGHDT and CDR2 YNNKEL come from the germline V gene (reference sequence). The CDR3 covers 12 residues. Trimming shortened V by 3 bases and J by 6 bases, and 7 bases separated the two germline ends. The CDR3 nucleotides read TGTGCCAGCAGCCAGACGATCGATACGCAGTATTTT. Translation gives CASSQTIDTQYF.

This clonotype turned up a few times. V and J are TRBV7-8 and TRBJ2-3; D is ambiguous. V was cut by 5 bases and J by 1 base, with 16 bases left in between. The CDR3 sequence is 16 residues long. The germline V gene has CDR1 SGHVS and CDR2 FQNEAQ. CDR3 bases: TGTGCCAGCAGCCCGAACGAGGCAGCGCGCACAGATACGCAGTATTTT. Its translation is CASSPNEAARTDTQYF.

The chain has TRBV5-4 and TRBJ2-7; the match to TRBD2 covers 12 bases. With V trimmed by 4 bases and J by 3 bases, 5 bases remained unmatched. The CDR3 is 15 residues long. Germline V gene data show CDR1 as SGHNT and CDR2 as YYREEE (reference sequence). The DNA for the CDR3 is TGTGCCAGCAGCCGGCAACTAGCGGGAGGCTACGAGCAGTACTTC. It codes for CASSRQLAGGYEQYF.

The chain recombines TRBV29-1 with TRBJ2-5; D remains ambiguous. Trimming pared 2 bases from V and 1 base from J, leaving 8 bases between. Germline V gives CDR1 SQVTM, CDR2 ANQGSEA. This CDR3 region has 13 residues. The CDR3 coding sequence is TGCAGCGTTGAAAGGATCTTCCAAGAGACCCAGTACTTC. This gives the protein CSVERIFQETQYF.

This clonotype was seen only a few times. The chain uses TRBV29-1 and TRBJ2-3; the match to TRBD2 covers 10 bases. Germline V gene sequence: CDR1 SQVTM, CDR2 ANQGSEA. V was pared by 3 bases and J by 4 bases, with 10 bases of the junction left unmatched. There are 16 residues in the CDR3. CDR3 loop: CSVERLAGVAPDTQYF. The CDR3 DNA reads TGCAGCGTTGAGAGGCTAGCGGGAGTGGCCCCAGATACGCAGTATTTT.

The rearrangement joins TRBV7-2 to TRBJ2-2; D may be TRBD1 (6 bases). The CDR3 length is 15 residues. Trimming took 3 bases from V and 7 from J, leaving 15 bases between them. CDR1 is SGHTA, CDR2 FQGNSA, per germline. CDR3 region: CASSFGTTLVGELFF. CDR3 nucleotide sequence: TGTGCCAGCAGCTTCGGGACAACCCTTGTCGGGGAGCTGTTTTTT.

The rearrangement links TRBV7-2 to TRBJ2-2, with TRBD1 identical over 7 bases. V was clipped by 4 bases and J by 8 bases; unmatched bases: 13. Per germline, CDR1 SGHTA and CDR2 FQGNSA. The CDR3 runs to 16 residues. CDR3 nucleotides: TGTGCCAGCAGCTCTCTAGGTTCGACAGGGAAGGGGGAGCTGTTTTTT. Protein sequence: CASSSLGSTGKGELFF.

The chain combines TRBV7-9 with TRBJ2-3; no reliable D call. V was cut by 6 bases and J by 0 bases, with 19 bases left in between. CDR1 and CDR2 from the germline V gene are SEHNR and FQNEAQ (reference sequence). This CDR3 is built from 17 residues. The CDR3 sequence is CASRPSTVLVSTDTQYF. Written as DNA, the CDR3 is TGTGCCAGCAGACCTTCCACCGTCTTGGTTAGCACAGATACGCAGTATTTT.

The V and J genes are TRBV27 and TRBJ1-4; D perhaps matches TRBD1 (5 bases). CDR1 is MNHEY and CDR2 is SMNVEV in the germline V gene (reference sequence). The CDR3 is 13 residues long. Trimming removed 5 bases from V and 13 bases from J, with 17 bases in between. The CDR3 loop reads CASSPTRGLVLFF. As DNA, the CDR3 is TGTGCCAGCAGTCCCACTCGGGGACTAGTACTGTTTTTT.

The chain combines TRBV6-6 with TRBJ2-7; 11 positions agree with TRBD1. This CDR3 has 14 amino acids. The germline gives CDR1 MNHNY, CDR2 SVGAGI (reference sequence). J gave up 6 bases and V 6 bases, and 7 bases lay outside the gene matches. Written as DNA, the CDR3 is TGTGCCAGCAGAGGGGCGGGACAGGGGGGCGAGCAGTACGTC. Its translation: CASRGAGQGGEQYV.

In its sample, this clonotype was seen a few times. This chain joins TRBV2 and TRBJ2-2; 7 bases match TRBD1. CDR3 length: 15 amino acids. In germline, CDR1 is SNHLY, CDR2 FYNNEI. The ends lost 6 bases at V and 4 bases at J; junction bases unmatched: 8. In nucleotides, the CDR3 is TGTGCCAGCAGCGCCGGGACAGACATCACCGGGGAGCTGTTTTTT. It specifies CASSAGTDITGELFF.